The entry below gives a single T cell receptor (beta chain) sequence along with its context. These data come from a study of technical replicates of blood from several donors. TCRdb's table, derived via immunoSEQ multiplex PCR, lists solely in-frame clones and lacks some. The repertoire consists of some 60,000 clones, with roughly nine tenths occurring once and the leading ten covering around 4.8%. The CDR3 runs 15 residues. The germline V and J ends were trimmed by 6 bases and 1 base, with 12 bases remaining between them. Germline assignment: CDR1 SGHTA and CDR2 FQGNSA. The TCR comes from a human donor in good health. Some clones in this sample may be carry-over from other donors' samples. The V call is TRBV7-2, the J call TRBJ2-2, with D maybe TRBD2 (6 bases). Source material: PBMCs. The CDR3 sequence: CASRGGSGNTGELFF. The CDR3 coding sequence is TGTGCCAGCAGGGGTGGTAGCGGGAACACCGGGGAGCTGTTTTTT.